This T cell receptor (beta chain) appears in the sequencing data of a study of T-cell reconstitution after alpha-beta-depleted transplantation in children. Overall study findings and caveats: The authors attributed T-cell counts and diversity one year after transplant mostly to newly produced T cells. Some patients owed their high day-60 TCRbeta diversity to surviving recipient T cells and thymic progenitors. At around two months after transplant, the alpha-beta T cells were reportedly derived from several hundred expanded clones that came from non-depleted graft cells.

Concerning this clonotype: Its matching antigen is unknown.

Preparation of the TCRbeta library was carried out with unique molecular identifiers. In TCRdb, the PCR reads were re-called with MiXCR into one record per CDR3 protein. Here the sample spans fewer than 1 million distinct CDR3 sequences, 15% to 20% being singletons. Trimming stripped 0 bases from V and 2 bases from J, with 20 bases between. Germline-derived CDR1 and CDR2 are MGHRA and YSYEKL. This CDR3 is 18 amino acids long. V gene TRBV4-1 combines with J gene TRBJ2-7; D may be TRBD2 (6 bases). This receptor was obtained from a male patient between 10 and 17 years old who had a stem cell transplant for acute lymphoblastic leukemia, so the T cells may come from the graft donor. The sample consisted of PBMCs, mostly from graft donor cells, taken 360 days after TCRalphabeta/CD19-depleted stem cell transplant. The CDR3 spells CASSQDGLEGGWTYEQYF. CDR3 sequence (DNA): TGCGCCAGCAGCCAAGATGGATTGGAGGGCGGTTGGACCTACGAGCAGTACTTC.